This TCR beta chain originates from a study of shared clonotypes between healthy human individuals. Study-level background: Each donor's CD4 naive and CD4 memory cells filled three plates apiece, CD8 naive two, and CD8 memory one.

Germline assignment: CDR1 SGHTA and CDR2 FQGTGA. The CDR3 extends over 15 amino acids. Losses at the gene ends were 5 bases for V and 3 bases for J; bases not matched to a gene: 9. Assay used: immunoSEQ multiplex PCR; TCRdb lists only in-frame clones, some missing. Here the sample spans approximately 530,000 clones, 95% to 97% being singletons. Naive CD45RA+ and memory CD45RA-negative subsets were split from CD4+ cells. This sequence was found in a woman between 25 and 40 years old in good health. Sequencing was carried out using naive CD4+ T cells sorted from blood. Regarding subset: CD45RA+ positively selected. The J gene is TRBJ2-5, the V gene TRBV7-3; 7 bases are a match to TRBD1. This CDR3 reads CASSKDRDGKETQYF. DNA of the CDR3: TGTGCCAGCAGCAAAGACAGGGACGGTAAAGAGACCCAGTACTTC.